The clone carrying this TCR beta chain was counted ten times or more. Its target is not known. CDR1 is SGDLS, CDR2 YYNGEE, per germline. CDR3 size: 15 residues. Losses at the gene ends were 3 bases for V and 8 bases for J; bases not matched to a gene: 12. The authors made TCR beta libraries by quantitative 5'-RACE with molecular barcodes. TCRdb passed the 5' RACE reads through MiXCR, listing each CDR3 protein once. The data contain around 130,000 distinct CDR3 sequences, roughly 6.6% of them singletons. This entry is derived from a study of CD8 T cells in ankylosing spondylitis. Findings and limits, study-wide: The authors found the disease-linked clones to be CD8+ and relatively rare in peripheral blood. In ankylosing spondylitis patients, matched synovial fluid reportedly showed significant enrichment of disease-linked clones.

The receptor's source is a male donor with ankylosing spondylitis or in good health (not recorded which). Source material: blood, either unsorted or a sorted T cell fraction (not recorded which). The chain recombines TRBV9 with TRBJ1-2; 8 bases are shared with TRBD1. CDR3 bases: TGTGCCAGCAGCGACAAGGCTTCAGGGGGCGTAGGCTACACCTTC. It translates to CASSDKASGGVGYTF.